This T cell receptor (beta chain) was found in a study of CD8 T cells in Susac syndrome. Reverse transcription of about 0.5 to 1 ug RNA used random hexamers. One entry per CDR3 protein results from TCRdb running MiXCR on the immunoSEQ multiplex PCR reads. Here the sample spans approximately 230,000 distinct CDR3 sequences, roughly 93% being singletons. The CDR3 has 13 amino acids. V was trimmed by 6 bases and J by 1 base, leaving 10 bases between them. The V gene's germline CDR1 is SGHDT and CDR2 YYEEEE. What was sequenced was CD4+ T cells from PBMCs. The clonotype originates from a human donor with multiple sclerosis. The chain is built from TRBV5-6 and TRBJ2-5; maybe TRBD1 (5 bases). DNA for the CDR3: TGTGCCAGCACAAAAGGGGTCCAAGAGACCCAGTACTTC. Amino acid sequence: CASTKGVQETQYF. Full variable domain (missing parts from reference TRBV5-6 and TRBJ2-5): DAGVTQSPTHLIKTRGQQVTLRCSPKSGHDTVSWYQQALGQGPQFIFQYYEEEERQRGNFPDRFSGHQFPNYSSELNVNALLLGDSALYLCASTKGVQETQYFGPGTRLLVL.